One and the same sample provided the 6 T cell receptor beta chains below, sequenced in a study of cytomegalovirus exposure and HLA in healthy donors (TCRdb year 2017). Library generation was performed with the immunoSEQ multiplex PCR assay. A mixture of 60 forward primers for TCR Vbeta segments and 13 reverse primers for TCR Jbeta segments was used in the multiplex PCR. Entries here come from immuneACCESS through TCRdb and include only in-frame sequences with V and J called. Some clones fail to appear in such tables; in the studies checked, an unresolved V gene covers under half of the shortfall, and the cause of the remainder is unknown. For this sample there are approximately 97,000 clones; over 60% appear just once. The ten largest make up roughly 9.3% of the sample. Sequenced input: PBMCs. These receptors all stem from a male donor in good health and CMV-seropositive.

J is TRBJ2-5 and V is TRBV11-3; tentatively, D is TRBD2 (6 bases). With 5 bases removed from V and 3 bases from J, the gap between germline ends came to 16 bases. This CDR3 is 15 amino acids long. Germline V gene lookup returns CDR1 SGHNT and CDR2 YENEEA. CDR3 region: CASSPGLRYEETQYF. The CDR3 DNA sequence: TGTGCCAGCAGCCCGGGACTGAGATACGAAGAGACCCAGTACTTC.

This clone was seen only a few times. The gene calls are TRBV4-2 and TRBJ1-1; D perhaps matches TRBD1 (5 bases). CDR1 is LGHNA and CDR2 is YNFKEQ in the germline V gene. Trimming removed 3 bases at V and 5 bases at J, with 10 bases between. CDR3 length equals 13 residues. The CDR3 DNA is TGTGCCAGCAGCCACGAGGAGGGGACTGAAGCTTTCTTT. It specifies CASSHEEGTEAFF.

This clone has more than one count but fewer than ten. The V call is TRBV5-1, the J call TRBJ2-2; unclear D gene. The CDR3 spans 15 residues. Trimming took 0 bases from V and 3 from J, leaving 9 bases between them. Germline CDR1 and CDR2: SGHRS and YFSETQ. In DNA form, the CDR3 reads TGCGCCAGCAGCTTGGAGTCAGTTTACACCGGGGAGCTGTTTTTT. It yields the protein CASSLESVYTGELFF.

This clone was picked up a small number of times. The chain links TRBV7-2 to TRBJ1-2; no reliable D call. Germline CDR1 is SGHTA and CDR2 is FQGNSA. Trimming cost V 0 bases and J 4 bases, with 12 bases left between them. This CDR3 is 15 amino acids long. CDR3 sequence reads: CASSLAPGEAYGYTF. Here the CDR3 DNA reads TGTGCCAGCAGCTTAGCCCCCGGAGAAGCCTATGGCTACACCTTC.

The rearrangement links TRBV7-3 to TRBJ2-1; 11 positions agree with TRBD2. CDR1 and CDR2 from the germline V gene are SGHTA and FQGTGA. The V gene end was trimmed by 5 bases and the J gene end by 8 bases; junction bases not matched to a gene: 8. The CDR3 loop spans 15 amino acids. The CDR3 DNA reads TGTGCCAGCAGCCTTACTAGCGGGAGTTGGGATGAGCAGTTCTTC. Amino acids: CASSLTSGSWDEQFF.

This clone is a singleton in its sample. One junction end does not reproduce the germline sequence, and a read error may be involved. The genes are TRBV7-3 and TRBJ2-6; the D gene is possibly TRBD2 (6 bases). This CDR3 contains 16 residues. The germline CDR1 and CDR2 sequences are SGHTA and FQGTGA. The CDR3 loop is CASSLTRDSGANGLTF. The CDR3 region has the DNA TGTGCCAGCAGCTTAACGCGGGACTCTGGGGCCAACGGCCTGACTTTC.